The entry that follows covers one T cell receptor beta chain sequence. The data stem from a study of shared clonotypes between healthy human individuals. The donors, healthy adults who were HIV-negative, had experienced no recent acute infections or vaccinations. Nashville, Tennessee was home to all donors, who were Caucasian adults. About 30,000 T cell genomes, or around 300 ng DNA, went into unsorted PBMC replicate PCRs. Source study methods: Junction-only immunoSEQ data arrived without quality scores, meaning filtering differed. Data came from immunoSEQ multiplex PCR; TCRdb stores just in-frame clones and leaves some out. V and J calls and clone size are copied from that table; D and trimming were computed from the DNA. The profile shows under 600,000 clones, just over 75% of them singletons. The clonotype originates from a middle-aged woman in good health. Some clones in this sample may be carry-over from other donors' samples. The sample was PBMCs.

As DNA, the CDR3 is TGCAGCGTTACACCCGGGGGGAGCACAGATACGCAGTATTTT. This sequence encodes CSVTPGGSTDTQYF. This chain joins TRBV29-1 and TRBJ2-3, with 7 bases identical to TRBD2. The CDR3 spans 14 residues. Trimming cost V 5 bases and J 0 bases; bases outside gene matches: 5. CDR1 and CDR2 from the germline V gene are SQVTM and ANQGSEA.